The text below deals with one TCR beta chain. This specimen belongs to a study of blood T cell repertoires in COVID-19. Study details: Specimens from acute and convalescent COVID-19 originated in the United States, Italy and Spain. T cells, B-cell-depleted T cells, or PBMCs supplied cDNA or gDNA.

V lost 3 bases and J lost 3, with 11 bases in between. Germline V gene data show CDR1 as SGHVS and CDR2 as FQNEAQ. The CDR3 is 14 residues long. Per the original methods: Amplification with reference gene primers provided the estimates of nucleated cell counts. This table comes from immunoSEQ multiplex PCR, and its TCRdb copy is limited to in-frame clones, with some not included. The DNA gave D and trimming, while V, J and clone size come from that table. The data contain approximately 80,000 clones, 70% to 80% of them seen just once; the ten biggest clones take up more than 15%. The chain has TRBV7-8 and TRBJ1-1; D call uncertain. Source material: peripheral blood. This receptor was taken from a man between 65 and 85 years old with active or convalescent COVID-19. The CDR3 here is CASSFDPGHTEAFF. The DNA for the CDR3 is TGTGCCAGCAGCTTCGACCCTGGGCACACTGAAGCTTTCTTT.